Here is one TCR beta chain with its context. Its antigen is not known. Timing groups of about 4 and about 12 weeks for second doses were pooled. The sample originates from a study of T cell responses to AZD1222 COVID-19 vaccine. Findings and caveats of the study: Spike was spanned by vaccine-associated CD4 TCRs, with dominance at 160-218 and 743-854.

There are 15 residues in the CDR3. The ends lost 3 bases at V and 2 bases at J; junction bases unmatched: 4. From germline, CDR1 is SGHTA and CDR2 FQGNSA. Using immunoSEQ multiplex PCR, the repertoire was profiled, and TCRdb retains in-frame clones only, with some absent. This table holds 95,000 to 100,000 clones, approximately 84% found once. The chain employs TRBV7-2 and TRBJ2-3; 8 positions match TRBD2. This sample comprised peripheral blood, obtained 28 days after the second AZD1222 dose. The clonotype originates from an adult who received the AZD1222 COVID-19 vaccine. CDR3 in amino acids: CASSFRRGATDTQYF. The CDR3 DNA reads TGTGCCAGCAGCTTCCGGCGGGGGGCCACAGATACGCAGTATTTT.